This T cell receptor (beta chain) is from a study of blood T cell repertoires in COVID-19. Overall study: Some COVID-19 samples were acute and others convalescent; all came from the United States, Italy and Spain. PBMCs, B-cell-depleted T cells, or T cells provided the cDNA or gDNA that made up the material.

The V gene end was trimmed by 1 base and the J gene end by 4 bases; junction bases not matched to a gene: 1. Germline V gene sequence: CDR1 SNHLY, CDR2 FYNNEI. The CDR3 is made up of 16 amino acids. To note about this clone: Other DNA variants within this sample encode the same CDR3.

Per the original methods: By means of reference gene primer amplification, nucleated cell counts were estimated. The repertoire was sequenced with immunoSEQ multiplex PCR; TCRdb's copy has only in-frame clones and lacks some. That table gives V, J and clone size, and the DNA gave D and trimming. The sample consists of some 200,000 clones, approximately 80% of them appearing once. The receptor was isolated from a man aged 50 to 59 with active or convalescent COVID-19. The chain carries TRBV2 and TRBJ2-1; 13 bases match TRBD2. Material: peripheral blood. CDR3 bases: TGTGCCAGCAGTGAAGGGGGACTAGCGGGGTACAATGAGCAGTTCTTC. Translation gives CASSEGGLAGYNEQFF.